Listed here are 23 T cell receptor beta chains from one sample, sequenced in a study of PD-L1 blockade in urothelial cancer. Time point meaning: pretreatment peripheral blood. Produced via immunoSEQ multiplex PCR; TCRdb's table is partial and in-frame only. The table includes about 87,000 clones, roughly 84% detected once. This specimen was PBMCs, taken around atezolizumab (anti-PD-L1) treatment. These receptors originate from a man aged 60 to 69 with urothelial cancer.

This chain joins TRBV9 and TRBJ2-7, with TRBD2 matching over 9 bases. The germline V gene encodes CDR1 SGDLS and CDR2 YYNGEE. CDR3 size: 15 residues. Trimming took 4 bases from V and 4 from J; bases not matched to a gene: 9. Written as DNA, the CDR3 is TGTGCCAGCAGCCCAGCAGCGGGGGGTAAATACGAGCAGTACTTC. It encodes CASSPAAGGKYEQYF. The complete variable domain, with remaining parts taken from reference TRBV9 and TRBJ2-7, reads DSGVTQTPKHLITATGQRVTLRCSPRSGDLSVYWYQQSLDQGLQFLIQYYNGEERAKGNILERFSAQQFPDLHSELNLSSLELGDSALYFCASSPAAGGKYEQYFGPGTRLTVT.

This chain uses TRBV30 with TRBJ1-1; TRBD1 aligns across 7 bases. This CDR3 is 13 amino acids long. V was clipped by 5 bases and J by 9 bases; unmatched bases: 12. Germline V gives CDR1 GTSNPN, CDR2 SVGIG (reference sequence). CDR3 nucleotide sequence: TGTGCCTGGGCCCCGGGACAGACATGGCAAGCTTTCTTT. This encodes CAWAPGQTWQAFF.

The chain recombines TRBV2 with TRBJ1-5; D may be TRBD1 (6 bases). This CDR3 has 14 amino acids. V lost 4 bases to trimming and J lost 0 bases, with 7 bases between them. CDR1 is SNHLY and CDR2 is FYNNEI in the germline V gene. The CDR3 loop reads CASSGQVSNQPQHF. Here the CDR3 DNA reads TGTGCCAGCAGTGGACAGGTTAGCAATCAGCCCCAGCATTTT.

The chain is built from TRBV30 and TRBJ2-7; 11 nucleotides match TRBD1. V shed 2 bases, J shed 6 bases, and the junction held 6 bases outside the gene matches. The CDR3 is 14 residues long. Germline values: CDR1 GTSNPN, CDR2 SVGIG (reference sequence). CDR3 region: CAWSKGTGGFEQYF. DNA for the CDR3: TGTGCCTGGAGTAAAGGGACAGGGGGATTCGAGCAGTACTTC.

This chain uses TRBV30 with TRBJ2-7, with D uncertain. CDR3 length equals 12 residues. Germline CDR1 and CDR2: GTSNPN and SVGIG (reference sequence). V lost 0 bases and J 3 bases, leaving 6 bases between the germline ends. CDR3 sequence: CAWSVSDYEQYF. The CDR3, as DNA: TGTGCCTGGAGTGTGTCAGACTACGAGCAGTACTTC.

The CDR3 spells CASSLAGGSETQYF. The CDR3 region has the DNA TGCGCCAGCAGCTTGGCCGGGGGGTCGGAGACCCAGTACTTC. The V gene is TRBV5-1, the J gene TRBJ2-5; TRBD2 aligns across 7 bases. CDR3 length equals 14 residues. Germline V CDR1 and CDR2: SGHRS, YFSETQ. V lost 0 bases and J lost 5; bases outside the gene matches: 4.

This chain links TRBV10-3 with TRBJ2-2; 10 bases line up with TRBD2. The CDR3 totals 21 residues. V shed 7 bases and J 3 bases; nucleotides not matched to a gene: 23. Germline values: CDR1 ENHRY, CDR2 SYGVKD. CDR3 region: CAINGAPPGRLSGGDTGELFF. CDR3 DNA sequence: TGTGCCATCAACGGGGCGCCCCCGGGTCGGCTAAGCGGGGGGGACACCGGGGAGCTGTTTTTT.

The chain uses TRBV2 and TRBJ1-2, with D perhaps matching TRBD1 (6 bases). V lost 3 bases and J lost 5, with 16 bases in between. The CDR3 runs to 15 residues. Germline CDR1 reads SNHLY; CDR2 reads FYNNEI. CDR3 sequence reads: CASSDTGTRLYGYTF. The CDR3 bases are TGTGCCAGCAGTGATACCGGGACAAGACTTTATGGCTACACCTTC.

The J gene is TRBJ2-7, the V gene TRBV6-5; no definite D call. CDR3 size: 13 residues. The germline gives CDR1 MNHEY, CDR2 SVGAGI. Trimming left V 0 bases short and J 2 bases short, with 5 bases between. Written as DNA, the CDR3 is TGTGCCAGCAGTTACTCTGACACCTACGAGCAGTACTTC. Translating gives CASSYSDTYEQYF.

This clone appeared a few times. The V call is TRBV29-1, the J call TRBJ1-3; 8 positions match TRBD1. CDR3 length: 13 amino acids. Germline trimming cut 6 bases from V and 2 bases from J; bases unmatched to any gene: 3. Germline V gene data show CDR1 as SQVTM and CDR2 as ANQGSEA. The CDR3 protein is CSVWTGTGNTIYF. The CDR3 DNA reads as TGCAGCGTCTGGACAGGGACTGGAAACACCATATATTTT. The full variable domain, with the rest looked up from reference TRBV29-1 and TRBJ1-3, is SAVISQKPSRDICQRGTSLTIQCQVDSQVTMMFWYRQQPGQSLTLIATANQGSEATYESGFVIDKFPISRPNLTFSTLTVSNMSPEDSSIYLCSVWTGTGNTIYFGEGSWLTVV.

The chain uses TRBV7-9 and TRBJ1-2, with D maybe TRBD1 (6 bases). Trimming took off 7 bases at V and 7 bases at J, with 13 bases between the two ends. The CDR3 extends over 12 amino acids. Germline V CDR1 and CDR2: SEHNR, FQNEAQ (reference sequence). The CDR3 sequence is CASTGDWGGYTF. The CDR3 DNA is TGTGCCAGCACAGGGGATTGGGGTGGCTACACCTTC.

The V gene is TRBV28, the J gene TRBJ1-1; a weak D match, TRBD1 (6 bases). Germline-derived CDR1 and CDR2 are MDHEN and SYDVKM. V was clipped by 4 bases and J by 1 base, with 13 bases between them. The CDR3 has 15 residues. The CDR3 coding sequence is TGTGCCAGCAGTTGGGCCGGGACAACGAACACTGAAGCTTTCTTT. Residues: CASSWAGTTNTEAFF.

J is TRBJ1-4 and V is TRBV2; D is ambiguous. Germline assignment: CDR1 SNHLY and CDR2 FYNNEI. The V and J ends lost 5 bases and 8 bases respectively, with 9 bases between them. The CDR3 consists of 12 residues. DNA of the CDR3: TGTGCCAGCAGTCAAGTAGAGGAAAAACTGTTTTTT. Translation gives CASSQVEEKLFF.

J is TRBJ1-5 and V is TRBV10-3; a possible D gene is TRBD1 (6 bases). Germline values: CDR1 ENHRY, CDR2 SYGVKD. Trimming shortened V by 4 bases and J by 8 bases, and 12 bases separated the two germline ends. The CDR3 covers 13 residues. In nucleotides, the CDR3 is TGTGCCATCAGTGCTGACAGGTCGGAGCCCCAGCATTTT. Protein: CAISADRSEPQHF.

Only a few counts were recorded for this clone. The CDR3 protein is CASSQSTGTNYGYTF. The CDR3 DNA reads as TGTGCCAGCAGCCAATCTACAGGGACCAACTATGGCTACACCTTC. This sequence joins TRBV7-2 and TRBJ1-2, with a tentative D call TRBD1 (6 bases). CDR1 is SGHTA and CDR2 is FQGNSA in the germline V gene. This CDR3 is built from 15 residues. Deletions cut 5 bases from V and 2 bases from J, with 15 bases between.

V usage is TRBV4-3 and J usage is TRBJ2-3; D gene unclear. Germline CDR1 LGHNA, CDR2 YSLEER. Trimming stripped 0 bases from V and 3 bases from J, with 10 bases between. The CDR3 totals 15 residues. CDR3 amino acids: CASSQDRRLTDTQYF. The DNA for the CDR3 is TGCGCCAGCAGCCAAGATCGACGACTGACAGATACGCAGTATTTT.

The chain links TRBV21-1 to TRBJ2-7; TRBD1 is the table's D call and was not checked against the DNA. TRBV21-1 is described as a pseudogene. This CDR3 has 16 residues. CDR3 amino acids: CASSAQGGTETYEQYF. For the CDR3, the DNA is TGTGCCAGCAGCGCTCAAGGGGGGACAGAGACCTACGAGCAGTACTTC.

The chain is built from TRBV18 and TRBJ2-3; 8 nucleotides agree with TRBD1. The CDR3 is made up of 15 amino acids. V lost 4 bases, J lost 4 bases, and 7 bases stayed unmatched. Per the germline V gene, CDR1 is KGHSH and CDR2 is LQKENI. The DNA for the CDR3 is TGTGCCAGCTCACTCCGGACAGGGAGTGCAGATACGCAGTATTTT. Translated: CASSLRTGSADTQYF.

V is TRBV7-2 and J is TRBJ2-7; perhaps TRBD1 as D (6 bases). With 7 bases removed from V and 5 bases from J, the gap between germline ends came to 12 bases. CDR3 length: 12 residues. The germline gives CDR1 SGHTA, CDR2 FQGNSA. The CDR3 DNA is TGTGCCAGCACCGAACAGGGAAACGAGCAGTACTTC. As protein: CASTEQGNEQYF.

This chain links TRBV9 with TRBJ2-5; TRBD2 agrees at 14 bases. After removal of 3 bases from V and 4 bases from J, the junction contained 11 bases not matched to a gene. The CDR3 loop spans 18 amino acids. CDR1 is SGDLS and CDR2 is YYNGEE in the germline V gene. The CDR3: CASSAGTSGGTGRETQYF. In nucleotides, the CDR3 is TGTGCCAGCAGCGCGGGGACTAGCGGGGGAACCGGGAGAGAGACCCAGTACTTC.

The chain recombines TRBV13 with TRBJ2-1; no reliable D call. This CDR3 region has 11 residues. CDR1 is PRHDT and CDR2 is FYEKMQ in the germline V gene (reference sequence). Between the trimmed V and J ends, which lost 1 base and 10 bases, there was a span of 5 bases. The CDR3 DNA follows: TGTGCCAGCAGCTTAGTTGAGGAGCAGTTCTTC. Translation gives CASSLVEEQFF.

The chain is built from TRBV6-5 and TRBJ1-5, with 8 positions matching TRBD1. The CDR3 extends over 14 amino acids. V lost 2 bases and J lost 6; bases outside the gene matches: 3. CDR1 MNHEY and CDR2 SVGAGI come from the germline V gene. The CDR3 nucleotides read TGTGCCAGCAGTTACGAGACAGGGGTTCAGCCCCAGCATTTT. This codes for CASSYETGVQPQHF.

The CDR3 is CSVEVSGGAPETQYF. CDR3 nucleotide sequence: TGCAGCGTTGAAGTGAGCGGGGGGGCCCCAGAGACCCAGTACTTC. The rearrangement joins TRBV29-1 to TRBJ2-5, with 10 bases identical to TRBD2. Germline V gene sequence: CDR1 SQVTM, CDR2 ANQGSEA. The CDR3 runs 15 residues. Trimming at V came to 1 base and at J to 4 bases, leaving 6 bases not matched to a gene.